The T cell receptor (beta chain) described here comes from a study of blood T cells in healthy people across ages. Then a second PCR, running roughly 7 to 12 cycles, was carried out with a sample-barcoded 5' primer and a J-beta primer mix. Using its own MiXCR run on the 5' RACE reads, TCRdb lists one record per CDR3 protein. The sample gives roughly 680,000 distinct CDR3 sequences, under 65% of which show up once; 13% is in the top ten. Every sample yielded at least 6 million isolated PBMCs. The trim removed 4 bases at V and 9 bases at J, leaving 10 bases unmatched. This CDR3 comprises 14 residues. Germline assignment: CDR1 SQVTM and CDR2 ANQGSEA. Of note for this clonotype: Antigen: not known.

Study results and caveats: As age increased, TCR beta diversity per million T cells fell in a roughly linear fashion.

What was sequenced was blood. The TCR was taken from an elderly woman in good health. V is TRBV29-1 and J is TRBJ2-3, with 10 bases fitting TRBD2. The CDR3 protein is CSVGGPSGGITQYF. CDR3 DNA sequence: TGCAGCGTTGGGGGGCCTAGCGGGGGTATAACGCAGTATTTT.